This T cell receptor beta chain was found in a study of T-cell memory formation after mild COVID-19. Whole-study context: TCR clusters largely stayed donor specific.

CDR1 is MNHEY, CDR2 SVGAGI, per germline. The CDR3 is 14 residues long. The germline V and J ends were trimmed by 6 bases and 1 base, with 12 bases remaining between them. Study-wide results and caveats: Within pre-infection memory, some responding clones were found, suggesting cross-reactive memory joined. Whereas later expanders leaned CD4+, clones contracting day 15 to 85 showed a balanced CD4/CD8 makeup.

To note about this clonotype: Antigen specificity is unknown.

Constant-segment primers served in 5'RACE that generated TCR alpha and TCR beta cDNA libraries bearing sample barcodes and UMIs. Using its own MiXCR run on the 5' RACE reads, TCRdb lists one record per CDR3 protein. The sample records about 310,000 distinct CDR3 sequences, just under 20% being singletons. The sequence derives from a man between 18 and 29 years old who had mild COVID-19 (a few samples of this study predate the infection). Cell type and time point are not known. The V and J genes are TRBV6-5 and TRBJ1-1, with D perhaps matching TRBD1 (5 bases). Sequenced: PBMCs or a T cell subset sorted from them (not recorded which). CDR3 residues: CASRTIGGNTEAFF. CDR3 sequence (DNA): TGTGCCAGCAGAACCATCGGGGGGAACACTGAAGCTTTCTTT.